This TCR beta chain was sequenced for a study of read filtering for tumor transcriptome and immune sequencing (TCRdb year 2020). Regarding the study in general: The cohort consisted of over 16 male and some 15 female patients, with a mean age of about 70 years and an age range of about 40 to 85. By revised international staging, eight or nine patients were R-ISS I, 15 to 20 were R-ISS II and about seven were R-ISS III. Whole-transcriptome libraries were prepared with the TruSeq RNA Access Library Prep Kit after DNase treatment. Per sample, about 4.05 to 11 million TCR-region mapped reads were obtained with IR-seq, compared with only about 80 to 1273 with RNA-seq. Using the same bone marrow samples, the study ran both targeted immune repertoire sequencing and bulk whole-transcriptome sequencing and then compared the TCR repertoires from each method. One of the main goals was to work out a read-filtering strategy for immune repertoire data, in particular whether clonotypes backed by only a single read should be removed. Beyond this particular receptor, the publication reports: In IR-seq, single-read clonotypes were approximately 80% of clonotypes but 3% to 4.5% of total reads; in RNA-seq they were roughly 72% of clonotypes and roughly 42% of reads. IR-seq captured clonotypes at much higher depth and more reliably than RNA-seq, and smaller IR-seq throughput sufficed to identify most shared clonotypes. The correlation between IR-seq and RNA-seq shared clonotype proportions was increased by removal of single-read clonotypes. The sorted CD138-negative fraction was a mixed bone marrow immune population, not purified T cells.

Including cysteine and phenylalanine, the CDR3 has 16 amino acids. The sequence is cut down to CDR3 DNA, 48 bases in frame from base 1. Looking up the germline V gene yields CDR1 SGHDT and CDR2 YYEEEE. Trimming at the junction amounts to 0 bases on V and 0 bases on J, and the germline ends lie 12 bases apart. Each patient had bone marrow sampled at the time of active disease. Bone marrow mononuclear cells were isolated by Ficoll-Hypaque density gradient centrifugation. CD138-negative cells were obtained by negative selection after labeling with CD138 magnetic microbeads on a MACS separator, removing myeloma plasma cells. The purity of the isolated cells was checked by flow cytometry with CD138 antibodies on an Attune NxT. TRIzol reagent was used to extract total RNA, and a NanoDrop spectrophotometer was used to quantify the extracted RNA. Paired RNA-seq and IR-seq were performed on the CD138-negative bone marrow sample of each patient.

There are many counts of this clonotype. The specificity of this receptor is unknown. Within one base of it there is no much larger clone, and no base qualities were kept. TCR libraries were built from 400 ng RNA with the Immunoverse kit, using molecular barcoded adaptors covering alpha/delta and beta/gamma chains. TCR library preparation used the same RNA that was used for transcriptome sequencing. Sequencing of the TCR libraries was done on an Illumina HiSeq 4000 with 2 x 150 cycles. The original pipeline was this. With MiXCR, TCR reads were aligned to human V, D, J and C references and assembled into CDR3 clonotypes, with quality filtering and error correction included. The tcR package in R was used to analyze clonotype counts and gene usage diversity. Raw mapping reads were checked after the RNA-seq reads had been mapped by STAR aligner version 2.5.3a onto the human GRCh37 genome. IR-seq fastq files were randomly downsampled with Seqtk 1.3 to test the effect of sequencing depth on detected clonotypes. TCRdb reran the public reads through fastp at Q25 and MiXCR, keeping productive beta chains. Rows are combined by CDR3 protein, so each entry shows the most common genes and DNA. None of the V and J calls come from the authors' own analysis; TCRdb made them. In this sample the table shows fewer than 100,000 distinct CDR3 sequences, about 12% of which occur a single time. The biggest ten clones account for under 15% of the sample.

Sequencing input: a population of CD138-negative cells sorted from bone marrow. The meaning of the sample's cell subset or site label: bone marrow mononuclear cells depleted of CD138+ plasma/myeloma cells by negative magnetic selection. The source is a donor older than 35 with multiple myeloma. The chain is assembled from TRBV5-6 and TRBJ1-1; a tentative D call is TRBD1 (5 bases match). The nucleotide sequence reads TGTGCCAGCAGCTTGGGCTTCGGGGACTTGAACACTGAAGCTTTCTTT. It encodes CASSLGFGDLNTEAFF.